This entry describes one TCR beta chain. Its antigen is unknown. These data come from a study of blood T cells in healthy people across ages. Study-wide points: Diversity of TCR beta correlated strongly with naive T cell percentage.

Peripheral blood was drawn, about 10 milliliters per donor. Between the trimmed V and J ends, which lost 6 bases and 2 bases, there was a span of 15 bases. Germline assignment: CDR1 SGDLS and CDR2 YYNGEE. This CDR3 spans 15 amino acids. Then a second PCR, running about 6 to 11 cycles, was carried out with a sample-barcoded 5' primer and a J-beta primer mix. TCRdb reanalysed the 5' RACE reads using MiXCR and keeps one entry per CDR3 protein. The table shows hundreds of thousands of distinct CDR3 sequences, with under 80% occurring only once. The chain carries TRBV9 and TRBJ2-1; maybe TRBD2 (7 bases). The specimen was blood. The TCR sequence derives from a young man in good health. The CDR3 region is CASTLGGGAYNEQFF. CDR3 sequence (DNA): TGTGCCAGCACCCTAGGGGGGGGGGCCTACAATGAGCAGTTCTTC.